This entry lists 16 T cell receptor beta chains sequenced from one sample in a study of cytomegalovirus exposure and HLA in healthy donors. Both 60 Vbeta primers and 13 Jbeta primers went into the PCR. The repertoire was sequenced with immunoSEQ multiplex PCR; TCRdb's copy has only in-frame clones and lacks some. The data contain approximately 100,000 clones, 65% to 80% of them singletons. Sequencing was carried out using PBMCs. The source of these receptors is a female donor in good health and CMV-seropositive.

V usage is TRBV2 and J usage is TRBJ2-1; a possible D gene is TRBD2 (6 bases). Germline CDR1 and CDR2: SNHLY and FYNNEI. Trimming stripped 1 base from V and 9 bases from J, with 10 bases between. The CDR3 has 13 amino acids. CDR3 nucleotides: TGTGCCAGCAGTGAAGGACTAGTTGTTGAGCAGTTCTTC. Translation: CASSEGLVVEQFF. The full variable domain, rest sourced from reference TRBV2 and TRBJ2-1, is EPEVTQTPSHQVTQMGQEVILRCVPISNHLYFYWYRQILGQKVEFLVSFYNNEISEKSEIFDDQFSVERPDGSNFTLKIRSTKLEDSAMYFCASSEGLVVEQFFGPGTRLTVL.

The chain has TRBV7-6 and TRBJ2-3, with D perhaps matching TRBD1 (5 bases). The CDR3 length is 13 residues. Germline V gene data show CDR1 as SGHVS and CDR2 as FNYEAQ. Between the trimmed V and J ends, which lost 1 base and 7 bases, there was a span of 9 bases. CDR3 in DNA: TGTGCCAGCAGCTTAGAGACAGCTTATACGCAGTATTTT. It translates to CASSLETAYTQYF. Full variable domain (missing parts from reference TRBV7-6 and TRBJ2-3): GAGVSQSPRYKVTKRGQDVALRCDPISGHVSLYWYRQALGQGPEFLTYFNYEAQQDKSGLPNDRFSAERPEGSISTLTIQRTEQRDSAMYRCASSLETAYTQYFGPGTRLTVL.

The rearrangement links TRBV12-5 to TRBJ2-7; TRBD2 aligns across 9 bases. The CDR3 spans 17 residues. V lost 5 bases and J lost 2; bases outside the gene matches: 13. Germline-derived CDR1 and CDR2 are LGHNT and FRNRAP. The CDR3 nucleotides are TGTGCTAGTGGTCCCCAGGCCGGGGCTAGCGGGACCTACGAGCAGTACTTC. Its protein product is CASGPQAGASGTYEQYF.

The rearrangement joins TRBV6-1 to TRBJ1-5; perhaps TRBD1 as D (5 bases). Germline V CDR1 and CDR2: MNHNS, SASEGT. Trimming pared 1 base from V and 11 bases from J, leaving 18 bases between. This CDR3 is built from 15 residues. CDR3 nucleotides: TGTGCCAGCAGTGAAGTCTACACGGGACGGAGGGCCCAGCATTTT. This encodes CASSEVYTGRRAQHF.

This chain connects TRBV4-1 to TRBJ2-7; possible D gene TRBD1, 6 bases. V lost 6 bases and J lost 2, with 17 bases in between. CDR1 and CDR2 (germline): MGHRA, YSYEKL. The CDR3 is 15 amino acids. The CDR3 sequence is CASRYRDTQTYEQYF. CDR3 nucleotide sequence: TGCGCCAGCAGATACCGGGACACCCAAACCTACGAGCAGTACTTC.

The chain combines TRBV7-8 with TRBJ1-1, with 11 bases fitting TRBD1. Germline trimming cut 5 bases from V and 2 bases from J; bases unmatched to any gene: 4. The length of the CDR3 is 15 residues. CDR1 is SGHVS and CDR2 is FQNEAQ in the germline V gene. The CDR3 DNA reads as TGTGCCAGCAGCCGTCGGACAGGGGGCAACACTGAAGCTTTCTTT. Its protein is CASSRRTGGNTEAFF.

The J gene is TRBJ2-1, the V gene TRBV19; 8 bases align to TRBD1. Germline assignment: CDR1 LNHDA and CDR2 SQIVND (reference sequence). Trimming cost V 5 bases and J 9 bases; bases outside gene matches: 3. The CDR3 totals 12 residues. CDR3 sequence (DNA): TGTGCCAGTAGTCAGGGGGCAGGTGAGCAGTTCTTC. Protein sequence: CASSQGAGEQFF.

The chain combines TRBV6-5 with TRBJ2-2, with a possible D match to TRBD2 (6 bases). The CDR3 contains 13 residues. V was cut by 6 bases and J by 6 bases, with 11 bases left in between. Germline V gives CDR1 MNHEY, CDR2 SVGAGI. Here the CDR3 reads CASRRERAGELFF. The CDR3 nucleotides read TGTGCCAGCAGGCGGGAACGGGCCGGGGAGCTGTTTTTT.

This chain connects TRBV6-5 to TRBJ2-5; D possibly corresponds to TRBD1 (5 bases). V was cut by 8 bases and J by 7 bases, with 20 bases left in between. From germline, CDR1 is MNHEY and CDR2 SVGAGI. The CDR3 sequence is 14 residues long. The CDR3 here is CASCPGPFHGTQYF. In DNA form, the CDR3 reads TGTGCCAGCTGTCCAGGGCCTTTCCATGGGACCCAGTACTTC.

This clone was seen only a few times. The chain uses TRBV28 and TRBJ2-1; D is ambiguous. V lost 8 bases and J lost 4, with 18 bases in between. CDR3 length equals 15 residues. Germline CDR1 is MDHEN and CDR2 is SYDVKM. CDR3 in DNA: TGTGCCAGCTCTGGTCGCCTGGTTCTATACAATGAGCAGTTCTTC. Translated, it gives CASSGRLVLYNEQFF. The full variable domain, its missing parts supplied by reference TRBV28 and TRBJ2-1, is DVKVTQSSRYLVKRTGEKVFLECVQDMDHENMFWYRQDPGLGLRLIYFSYDVKMKEKGDIPEGYSVSREKKERFSLILESASTNQTSMYLCASSGRLVLYNEQFFGPGTRLTVL.

The CDR3 here is CASSRLDRGNQPQHF. The CDR3 coding sequence is TGTGCCAGCAGTCGACTGGACAGGGGCAATCAGCCCCAGCATTTT. The V call is TRBV2, the J call TRBJ1-5; TRBD1 matches at 8 bases. Unmatched junction bases numbered 5, after V lost 5 bases and J lost 2 bases. Germline V lookup: CDR1 SNHLY, CDR2 FYNNEI. The CDR3 covers 15 residues.

The chain links TRBV25-1 to TRBJ2-1, with D perhaps TRBD2 (6 bases). Per germline, CDR1 MGHDK and CDR2 SYGVNS. The length of the CDR3 is 16 residues. V lost 4 bases to trimming and J lost 5 bases, with 18 bases between them. CDR3 in DNA: TGTGCCAGCAGTGTCATCGTGGGAGGCTGGGACAATGAGCAGTTCTTC. This gives the protein CASSVIVGGWDNEQFF.

CDR3 DNA: TGCGCCAGCAGCCAAGACCTAGCGGGGGGCCTTATCACAGATACGCAGTATTTT. This sequence encodes CASSQDLAGGLITDTQYF. The chain joins TRBV4-3 to TRBJ2-3; 11 positions match TRBD2. The junction had 7 bases not matched to a gene; V was cut back by 0 bases and J by 2 bases. CDR3 length: 18 amino acids. CDR1 is LGHNA, CDR2 YSLEER, per germline.

This chain links TRBV6-5 with TRBJ1-2; TRBD1 is a possible D gene (6 bases). This CDR3 comprises 14 residues. V lost 5 bases to trimming and J lost 0 bases, with 10 bases between them. CDR1 and CDR2 from the germline V gene are MNHEY and SVGAGI. CDR3: CASSRTAANYGYTF. In nucleotides, the CDR3 is TGTGCCAGCAGTAGGACAGCCGCTAACTATGGCTACACCTTC.

The V and J genes are TRBV21-1 and TRBJ2-5; the D segment call TRBD1 is taken from the table without a DNA check. TRBV21-1 is reported as a pseudogene. CDR3 size: 14 residues. In DNA form, the CDR3 reads TGTGCCAGCAGCACAGGGGGTGGCTCTCGGACCCAGTACTTC. As protein: CASSTGGGSRTQYF.

In its sample, this clone was seen a few times. CDR3 DNA: TGTGCCAGCAGTCCCTCCACCCGGGAAAAACTGTTTTTT. Protein sequence: CASSPSTREKLFF. This chain connects TRBV28 to TRBJ1-4, with D hard to call. Trimming pared 5 bases from V and 8 bases from J, leaving 12 bases between. The germline V gene encodes CDR1 MDHEN and CDR2 SYDVKM. The length of the CDR3 is 13 residues.